This TCR beta chain was sequenced during a study of blood T cells in healthy people across ages. Regarding the study as a whole: As naive T cell percentage varied, TCR beta diversity correlated strongly with it. Naive and antigen-experienced cells were not separated, limiting conclusive comparison. The donors' CMV status was not determined, possibly confounding changes in expanded clonotypes.

As for this clonotype: Antigen specificity is unknown.

This CDR3 has 11 amino acids. The V gene lost 5 bases and the J gene lost 5 bases, with 4 bases spanning the gap. Through a sample-barcoded 5' primer and a J-beta primer mix, a second PCR was run for roughly 7 to 11 cycles. Every cDNA molecule bore a tag from a template-switch adaptor containing 12 random nucleotides. TCRdb reanalysed the 5' RACE reads using MiXCR and keeps one entry per CDR3 protein. This repertoire shows about 680,000 distinct CDR3 sequences, 49% found once; its top ten account for roughly 31%. Sequenced sample: blood. This TCR was sampled from an older woman in good health. This chain connects TRBV12-3 or TRBV12-4 to TRBJ2-1, with no clear D. This CDR3 reads CASSGHNEQFF. CDR3 sequence (DNA): TGTGCCAGCAGTGGCCACAATGAGCAGTTCTTC.